A single sample is the source of the 20 T cell receptor beta chains below, sequenced in a study of siplizumab effects on memory and regulatory T cells. Repertoires were generated with immunoSEQ multiplex PCR, while TCRdb's copy carries only in-frame clones and drops some. The sample has 100,000 or so clones; approximately 94% are singletons. What was sequenced was non-Treg CD4+ T cells sorted from blood. The receptor source for this set is a human donor in good health.

This clone was counted once. In DNA, the CDR3 is TGTGCCTGGAGTGGACAGGGGTGGCATGGCTACACCTTC. Protein product: CAWSGQGWHGYTF. V and J are TRBV30 and TRBJ1-2, with 8 bases identical to TRBD1. The CDR3 is 13 residues long. V lost 1 base, J lost 6 bases, and 4 bases stayed unmatched. From germline, CDR1 is GTSNPN and CDR2 SVGIG (reference sequence).

The J gene is TRBJ1-4, the V gene TRBV7-9; a weak D match, TRBD1 (5 bases). The CDR3 has 14 residues. From germline, CDR1 is SEHNR and CDR2 FQNEAQ (reference sequence). V lost 2 bases and J 5 bases, leaving 9 bases between the germline ends. Written as DNA, the CDR3 is TGTGCCAGCAGCTTAAGGGGCGGCAATGAAAAACTGTTTTTT. This translates into CASSLRGGNEKLFF.

J is TRBJ1-1 and V is TRBV18, with D possibly matching TRBD1 (6 bases). The ends were cut back, 4 bases at V and 7 bases at J, with 16 bases in the middle. The CDR3 has 14 amino acids. CDR1 and CDR2 (germline): KGHSH, LQKENI. The CDR3 sequence: CASSREQGPIEAFF. The CDR3 DNA reads as TGTGCCAGCTCACGAGAACAGGGCCCGATTGAAGCTTTCTTT.

This clone was counted a few times. The chain has TRBV6-1 and TRBJ1-5; no firm D call. Germline V gene lookup returns CDR1 MNHNS and CDR2 SASEGT. The CDR3 runs to 14 residues. The V end lost 7 bases, the J end lost 2 bases, and 12 bases lay between the germline ends. CDR3 residues: CASTTQNGNQPQHF. CDR3 sequence (DNA): TGTGCCAGCACGACTCAGAATGGCAATCAGCCCCAGCATTTT.

The chain is built from TRBV29-1 and TRBJ2-7, with TRBD1 matching over 12 bases. This CDR3 spans 14 amino acids. CDR1 SQVTM and CDR2 ANQGSEA come from the germline V gene. The V and J ends lost 2 bases and 5 bases, in that order; junction bases with no gene match: 4. CDR3 residues: CSVELGQGADEQYF. CDR3 sequence (DNA): TGCAGCGTTGAACTGGGACAGGGGGCAGACGAGCAGTACTTC.

The chain joins TRBV9 to TRBJ2-1, with 8 bases identical to TRBD1. Germline assignment: CDR1 SGDLS and CDR2 YYNGEE. CDR3 length: 15 residues. V dropped 0 bases and J dropped 3; count of bases not matched to a gene: 2. This CDR3 is CASSVGQGSYNEQFF. The CDR3 DNA sequence: TGTGCCAGCAGCGTAGGACAGGGGAGCTACAATGAGCAGTTCTTC. Variable domain in full (rest from reference TRBV9 and TRBJ2-1): DSGVTQTPKHLITATGQRVTLRCSPRSGDLSVYWYQQSLDQGLQFLIQYYNGEERAKGNILERFSAQQFPDLHSELNLSSLELGDSALYFCASSVGQGSYNEQFFGPGTRLTVL.

The chain combines TRBV30 with TRBJ2-3; TRBD1 agrees at 10 bases. The germline CDR1 and CDR2 sequences are GTSNPN and SVGIG (reference sequence). The V and J ends lost 5 bases and 1 base, in that order; junction bases with no gene match: 12. This CDR3 spans 17 amino acids. CDR3 in amino acids: CAWERTLGTGGTDTQYF. CDR3 nucleotides: TGTGCCTGGGAACGAACCTTAGGGACAGGGGGCACAGATACGCAGTATTTT.

The chain combines TRBV21-1 with TRBJ1-3. TRBV21-1 is assigned pseudogene status. CDR3 size: 16 residues. CDR3 in DNA: TGTGCCAGCAGCAAAGAGTTCGGGTTCTCTGGAAACACCATATATTTT. Protein sequence: CASSKEFGFSGNTIYF.

The V call is TRBV18, the J call TRBJ1-2; D perhaps matches TRBD1 (6 bases). This CDR3 comprises 15 residues. V was cut by 3 bases and J by 2 bases, with 13 bases left in between. Germline CDR1 is KGHSH and CDR2 is LQKENI. This CDR3 reads CASSPTMDSNYGYTF. CDR3 sequence (DNA): TGTGCCAGCTCACCTACCATGGACAGCAACTATGGCTACACCTTC.

The chain combines TRBV12-5 with TRBJ2-7; D is possibly TRBD1 or TRBD2 (5 bases each). The CDR3 consists of 14 residues. Germline CDR1 LGHNT, CDR2 FRNRAP. Trimming left V 6 bases short and J 2 bases short, with 14 bases between. CDR3 protein: CASGLGTVTYEQYF. CDR3 sequence (DNA): TGTGCTAGTGGCCTCGGGACGGTCACCTACGAGCAGTACTTC.

The chain links TRBV6-6 to TRBJ1-2; D not certain. Between the trimmed V and J ends, which lost 7 bases and 2 bases, there was a span of 14 bases. CDR1 and CDR2 from the germline V gene are MNHNY and SVGAGI (reference sequence). The CDR3 is 14 amino acids. The CDR3 protein is CASTPTGGNYGYTF. CDR3 nucleotides: TGTGCCAGCACACCTACCGGAGGAAACTATGGCTACACCTTC.

The V call is TRBV2, the J call TRBJ1-2; 9 bases align to TRBD1. V shed 5 bases and J 2 bases; nucleotides not matched to a gene: 3. CDR1 and CDR2 (germline): SNHLY, FYNNEI. This CDR3 has 14 residues. DNA of the CDR3: TGTGCCAGCAGTCGGACAGGGGAAAACTATGGCTACACCTTC. The encoded protein is CASSRTGENYGYTF.

The chain combines TRBV2 with TRBJ1-4, with unresolved D. In germline, CDR1 is SNHLY, CDR2 FYNNEI. This CDR3 region has 13 residues. Trimming pared 7 bases from V and 3 bases from J, leaving 9 bases between. The DNA of the CDR3 is TGTGCCAGCATCTTCGGCTCTAATGAAAAACTGTTTTTT. Translating gives CASIFGSNEKLFF.

The V gene is TRBV27, the J gene TRBJ2-1; TRBD2 is a possible D gene (5 bases). The ends were cut back, 7 bases at V and 0 bases at J, with 16 bases in the middle. The CDR3 runs to 16 residues. Germline V gene lookup returns CDR1 MNHEY and CDR2 SMNVEV (reference sequence). CDR3 residues: CASTKGGTSSYNEQFF. CDR3 DNA: TGTGCCAGCACCAAGGGTGGCACTAGCTCCTACAATGAGCAGTTCTTC.

The chain links TRBV6-6 to TRBJ1-2, with TRBD1 identical over 8 bases. The V gene's germline CDR1 is MNHNY and CDR2 SVGAGI (reference sequence). This CDR3 region has 16 residues. The junction had 10 bases not matched to a gene; V was cut back by 6 bases and J by 1 base. This chain's CDR3 is CASSLPGQVFNYGYTF. The CDR3 DNA reads TGTGCCAGCAGCCTGCCGGGACAGGTCTTTAACTATGGCTACACCTTC.

CDR3: CSVSPTGISYEQYF. The CDR3 DNA reads as TGCAGCGTATCTCCGACAGGGATTAGCTACGAGCAGTACTTC. The chain carries TRBV29-1 and TRBJ2-7; TRBD1 matches 7 bases. V trimming: 6 bases; J trimming: 3 bases; junction bases outside the gene matches: 11. Germline CDR1 and CDR2: SQVTM and ANQGSEA. The CDR3 spans 14 residues.

This clone was detected only once. The chain recombines TRBV6-5 with TRBJ1-2; 9 nucleotides line up with TRBD1. The CDR3 totals 13 residues. Germline CDR1 is MNHEY and CDR2 is SVGAGI. J lost 8 bases, V lost 6 bases, and 7 bases had no gene match. The CDR3 nucleotides are TGTGCCAGCAGAAAACAGGGGGCAGGAGGCTACACCTTC. Translating it yields CASRKQGAGGYTF.

This clone was observed a handful of times. J is TRBJ2-1 and V is TRBV7-3, with unresolved D. This CDR3 spans 13 amino acids. Germline V gene sequence: CDR1 SGHTA, CDR2 FQGTGA. Trimming removed 0 bases at V and 5 bases at J, with 5 bases between. In DNA, the CDR3 is TGTGCCAGCAGCTTAACACTGAACAATGAGCAGTTCTTC. Encoded protein: CASSLTLNNEQFF.

This chain links TRBV5-4 with TRBJ2-3; 10 bases are a match to TRBD1. Germline V gene data show CDR1 as SGHNT and CDR2 as YYREEE (reference sequence). V shed 6 bases, J shed 4 bases, and the junction held 14 bases outside the gene matches. This CDR3 comprises 17 residues. This CDR3 reads CASTPSPGQGSSDTQYF. The DNA for the CDR3 is TGTGCCAGCACCCCCTCGCCGGGACAGGGGAGTTCAGATACGCAGTATTTT.

The chain links TRBV7-6 to TRBJ1-2; 10 bases map to TRBD1. This CDR3 has 15 residues. V shed 4 bases, J shed 2 bases, and the junction held 4 bases outside the gene matches. Germline V lookup: CDR1 SGHVS, CDR2 FNYEAQ. The CDR3 nucleotides read TGTGCCAGCAGCTCCACGGGACAGGGGAACTATGGCTACACCTTC. This encodes CASSSTGQGNYGYTF.